This entry concerns a single T cell receptor beta chain. This sample was taken from a study of radiotherapy plus CTLA-4 blockade in lung cancer. Study as a whole: Roughly 17% of enrolled patients responded objectively, and 31% had disease control.

The CDR3 contains 14 residues. Germline assignment: CDR1 MDHEN and CDR2 SYDVKM. V shed 7 bases, J shed 4 bases, and the junction held 8 bases outside the gene matches. Data came from immunoSEQ multiplex PCR; TCRdb stores just in-frame clones and leaves some out. The table includes about 94,000 clones, about four fifths detected once. The rearrangement links TRBV28 to TRBJ1-1; 8 bases are shared with TRBD1. The sequenced sample was peripheral blood, obtained from a patient treated with radiotherapy plus ipilimumab. The origin of this receptor is a human donor with non-small cell lung cancer that progressed on radiotherapy plus ipilimumab. CDR3 in DNA: TGTGCCAGCACAATTCAGGGGGCGATCACTGAAGCTTTCTTT. It specifies CASTIQGAITEAFF.